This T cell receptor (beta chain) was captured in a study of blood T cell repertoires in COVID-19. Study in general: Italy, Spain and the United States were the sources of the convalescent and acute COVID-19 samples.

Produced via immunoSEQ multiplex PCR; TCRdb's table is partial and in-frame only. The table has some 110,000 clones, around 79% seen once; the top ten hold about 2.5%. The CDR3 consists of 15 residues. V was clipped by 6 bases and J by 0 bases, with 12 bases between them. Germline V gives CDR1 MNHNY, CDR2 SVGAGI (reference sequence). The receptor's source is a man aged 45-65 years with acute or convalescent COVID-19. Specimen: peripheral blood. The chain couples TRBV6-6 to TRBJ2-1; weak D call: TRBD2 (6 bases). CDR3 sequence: CASRSRDFSYNEQFF. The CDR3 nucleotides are TGTGCCAGCAGAAGCCGGGACTTCTCCTACAATGAGCAGTTCTTC.